The clone carrying this T cell receptor beta chain was seen repeatedly, ten times or more. For bulk TCR libraries, previously described methods and listed TCR primers were used. Each CDR3 protein gets one entry after TCRdb re-called the PCR reads with MiXCR. Of about 640,000 distinct CDR3 sequences detected, just under 20% appear once; the ten largest clones hold around 0.86%. The sample is drawn from a study of molecular identifiers for immune sequencing clone quantification. V was clipped by 1 base and J by 1 base, with 13 bases between them. The CDR3 sequence is 15 residues long. The germline V gene has CDR1 DFQATT and CDR2 SNEGSKA (reference sequence).

This clonotype was obtained from a human donor in good health. Some libraries in this study had Jurkat cell RNA spiked in. The chain links TRBV20-1 to TRBJ2-5, with D possibly being TRBD2 (5 bases). Sequencing used naive CD8+ T cells from blood, with Jurkat cell RNA spiked in. Indicated subset: FACS-sorted CD8+CD4-CCR7+CD45RA+ naive T cells. As DNA, the CDR3 is TGCAGTGCTAGAGCTCAACTGGAGGTCCAAGAGACCCAGTACTTC. It is translated as CSARAQLEVQETQYF.